This entry features one TCR beta chain sequence. The target antigen is unknown. A read error may explain this, as a much larger clone is one base away. These data belong to a study of T cells in Graves' hyperthyroidism and ophthalmopathy. Study background: Initial diagnosis, before any treatment, was when peripheral blood was collected. The study's findings and limits: Ophthalmopathy stood apart from stable hyperthyroidism in a 13 V-J model.

Diagnoses were established using clinical symptoms, serum thyroxine and TRAb, thyroid ultrasound and orbital computed tomography. Amplification yielded TCR beta CDR3 regions, with RNA transcripts as the source. HTBI primers were employed in a first-round RT-PCR of the TCR CDR3. TCRdb reprocessed the multiplex PCR reads with MiXCR, giving one entry per CDR3 protein. The sample comprises some 350,000 distinct CDR3 sequences, about a fifth of which are singletons, and 3.7% rests with the top ten. Germline values: CDR1 SGHNT, CDR2 YENEEA. This CDR3 region has 15 residues. The chain uses TRBV11-3 and TRBJ2-4; D might be TRBD2 (7 bases). Sequencing input: blood. This receptor was identified in a woman aged 18-35 years with Graves' hyperthyroidism. Here the CDR3 reads CANSPGGAAKNIQYF. In DNA, the CDR3 is TGTGCCAACAGCCCTGGGGGGGCCGCCAAAAACATTCAGTACTTC.